Shown below are 20 T cell receptor beta chains from a single sample sequenced in a study of T cell responses to AZD1222 COVID-19 vaccine. The table came from immunoSEQ multiplex PCR; TCRdb's copy has only in-frame clones and leaves some out. The data contain approximately 100,000 clones, around nine tenths of them singletons. The sample consisted of peripheral blood, taken 28 days after the second dose of the MenACWY control vaccine. The receptors were sampled from an adult who received the MenACWY meningococcal vaccine as a control.

The V gene is TRBV27, the J gene TRBJ2-1; no definite D call. CDR3 length: 15 residues. Germline values: CDR1 MNHEY, CDR2 SMNVEV (reference sequence). V lost 2 bases and J lost 0, with 8 bases in between. Here the CDR3 DNA reads TGTGCCAGCAGTTTAACGGAAAGCTCCTACAATGAGCAGTTCTTC. Translation gives CASSLTESSYNEQFF.

This clone is categorized as medium-sized. CDR3 in amino acids: CASSQDRSGIYGYTF. The DNA for the CDR3 is TGCGCCAGCAGCCAAGATCGGTCGGGAATCTATGGCTACACCTTC. The chain carries TRBV4-3 and TRBJ1-2; no clear D gene. CDR3 length: 15 residues. V lost 0 bases, J lost 4 bases, and 12 bases lay in between. Per the germline V gene, CDR1 is LGHNA and CDR2 is YSLEER.

This chain links TRBV28 with TRBJ1-4; TRBD1 aligns across 9 bases. The germline CDR1 and CDR2 sequences are MDHEN and SYDVKM. This CDR3 is built from 21 residues. With V trimmed by 2 bases and J by 2 bases, 18 bases remained unmatched. CDR3 in DNA: TGTGCCAGCAGTTTAAATCTGGGACAGGGAACGGGCTGGCGGACTAATGAAAAACTGTTTTTT. Its protein product is CASSLNLGQGTGWRTNEKLFF.

The chain recombines TRBV18 with TRBJ1-2; 7 nucleotides agree with TRBD1. The CDR3 contains 16 residues. V shed 0 bases, J shed 4 bases, and the junction held 8 bases outside the gene matches. The germline V gene encodes CDR1 KGHSH and CDR2 LQKENI. The CDR3 sequence: CASSPPLGTAPYGYTF. The CDR3 bases are TGTGCCAGCTCACCACCCCTCGGGACAGCTCCCTATGGCTACACCTTC.

The V gene is TRBV3-1 (or the pseudogene TRBV3-2), the J gene TRBJ1-1; D gene uncertain. Germline CDR1 is LGHDT and CDR2 is YNNKEL (reference sequence). The CDR3 extends over 15 amino acids. Trimming cost V 3 bases and J 2 bases, with 13 bases left between them. This chain's CDR3 is CASSQYERDNTEAFF. CDR3 nucleotides: TGTGCCAGCAGCCAGTATGAGCGGGATAACACTGAAGCTTTCTTT.

The CDR3 reads CASSLGGQGGDTEAFF. CDR3 coding DNA: TGTGCCAGCAGCTTGGGTGGACAGGGGGGGGACACTGAAGCTTTCTTT. This chain connects TRBV5-4 to TRBJ1-1; TRBD1 matches 10 bases. CDR1 SGHNT and CDR2 YYREEE come from the germline V gene (reference sequence). The V gene end was trimmed by 0 bases and the J gene end by 3 bases; junction bases not matched to a gene: 5. The CDR3 runs 16 residues.

The V and J genes are TRBV27 and TRBJ1-6, with D possibly being TRBD1 (5 bases). This CDR3 has 14 amino acids. Germline assignment: CDR1 MNHEY and CDR2 SMNVEV (reference sequence). Deletions cut 4 bases from V and 10 bases from J, with 14 bases between. CDR3 region: CASSYRQRVSPLHF. The CDR3 region has the DNA TGTGCCAGCAGTTACCGACAGAGGGTCTCACCCCTCCACTTT.

V usage is TRBV19 and J usage is TRBJ2-3; possibly TRBD2 for D (6 bases). Germline CDR1 reads LNHDA; CDR2 reads SQIVND (reference sequence). The CDR3 sequence is 13 residues long. V was cut by 6 bases and J by 5 bases, with 12 bases left in between. The CDR3, as DNA: TGTGCCAGTAGCCCTTCGGAGGGAGATACGCAGTATTTT. It encodes CASSPSEGDTQYF. Complete variable domain (other parts from reference TRBV19 and TRBJ2-3): DGGITQSPKYLFRKEGQNVTLSCEQNLNHDAMYWYRQDPGQGLRLIYYSQIVNDFQKGDIAEGYSVSREKKESFPLTVTSAQKNPTAFYLCASSPSEGDTQYFGPGTRLTVL.

The chain is built from TRBV4-1 and TRBJ1-3, with D unclear. CDR1 is MGHRA and CDR2 is YSYEKL in the germline V gene. This CDR3 has 16 residues. Trimming cost V 0 bases and J 2 bases, with 11 bases left between them. The DNA of the CDR3 is TGCGCCAGCAGCCAAGAGCAGGTCGGGACTGGAAACACCATATATTTT. This sequence encodes CASSQEQVGTGNTIYF.

Only one count was recorded for this clone. The genes are TRBV5-4 and TRBJ1-2; perhaps TRBD1 as D (5 bases). From germline, CDR1 is SGHNT and CDR2 YYREEE (reference sequence). This CDR3 has 14 amino acids. The CDR3 sequence is CAGGRANRGYGYTF. CDR3 bases: TGTGCGGGGGGAAGGGCCAACCGGGGTTATGGCTACACCTTC.

This chain joins TRBV19 and TRBJ2-5; a possible D gene is TRBD1 (6 bases). Germline V gene lookup returns CDR1 LNHDA and CDR2 SQIVND (reference sequence). Trimming stripped 4 bases from V and 1 base from J, with 10 bases between. The CDR3 is 14 residues long. CDR3 in amino acids: CASSTPDSQETQYF. DNA of the CDR3: TGTGCCAGTAGTACCCCGGACAGCCAAGAGACCCAGTACTTC.

This rearrangement joins TRBV12-3 or TRBV12-4 to TRBJ1-1, with D uncertain. Trimming took off 6 bases at V and 2 bases at J, with 10 bases between the two ends. The CDR3 runs to 13 residues. CDR3: CASSLKSNTEAFF. The CDR3 DNA sequence: TGTGCCAGCAGCCTAAAGAGTAACACTGAAGCTTTCTTT.

This rearrangement joins TRBV7-2 to TRBJ2-1; D is possibly TRBD2 (5 bases). Germline V CDR1 and CDR2: SGHTA, FQGNSA. V lost 2 bases and J 0 bases, leaving 8 bases between the germline ends. This CDR3 has 15 residues. The CDR3 protein is CASSLSGSSYNEQFF. CDR3 DNA sequence: TGTGCCAGCAGCTTATCGGGGAGCTCCTACAATGAGCAGTTCTTC.

The V call is TRBV7-2, the J call TRBJ2-7; D may be TRBD1 (5 bases). V lost 2 bases and J lost 7, with 9 bases in between. The CDR3 loop spans 12 amino acids. CDR1 and CDR2 from the germline V gene are SGHTA and FQGNSA. The CDR3 reads CASSLRQGEQYF. CDR3 sequence (DNA): TGTGCCAGCAGCTTACGGCAGGGTGAGCAGTACTTC.

V is TRBV5-4 and J is TRBJ1-2; D unclear. The CDR3 consists of 12 residues. V was trimmed by 1 base and J by 4 bases, leaving 5 bases between them. Germline V CDR1 and CDR2: SGHNT, YYREEE (reference sequence). Here the CDR3 DNA reads TGTGCCAGCAGCTTGAAGGGCTATGGCTACACCTTC. This codes for CASSLKGYGYTF. The entire variable domain, with the rest obtained from reference TRBV5-4 and TRBJ1-2, is as follows: ETGVTQSPTHLIKTRGQQVTLRCSSQSGHNTVSWYQQALGQGPQFIFQYYREEENGRGNFPPRFSGLQFPNYSSELNVNALELDDSALYLCASSLKGYGYTFGSGTRLTVV.

The J gene is TRBJ2-2, the V gene TRBV6-1, with D maybe TRBD1 (6 bases). Germline CDR1 and CDR2: MNHNS and SASEGT. With 2 bases removed from V and 7 bases from J, the gap between germline ends came to 14 bases. The CDR3 sequence is 15 residues long. The CDR3 nucleotides are TGTGCCAGCAGTGAACAGGGGTCATACGTCGGGGAGCTGTTTTTT. This translates into CASSEQGSYVGELFF.

The gene calls are TRBV5-4 and TRBJ2-1; TRBD2 matches at 13 bases. Germline V gene sequence: CDR1 SGHNT, CDR2 YYREEE (reference sequence). The CDR3 covers 18 residues. The V gene end was trimmed by 6 bases and the J gene end by 7 bases; junction bases not matched to a gene: 16. CDR3 nucleotide sequence: TGTGCCAGCATGGCTGGGGCTTCACTAGCGGGGGGGCCGAATGAGCAGTTCTTC. Residues: CASMAGASLAGGPNEQFF.

V is TRBV11-2 and J is TRBJ1-2, with D unresolved. V lost 6 bases to trimming and J lost 0 bases, with 17 bases between them. The length of the CDR3 is 16 residues. Germline CDR1 is SGHAT and CDR2 is FQNNGV. The CDR3 region is CASRLRYAGSNYGYTF. Here the CDR3 DNA reads TGTGCCAGCAGGCTCCGGTATGCGGGCTCTAACTATGGCTACACCTTC.

This chain joins TRBV10-3 and TRBJ2-3, with 7 bases lining up with TRBD2. The CDR3 has 20 amino acids. Trimming took 8 bases from V and 1 from J; bases not matched to a gene: 24. Germline assignment: CDR1 ENHRY and CDR2 SYGVKD. Here the CDR3 reads CAISPGGIINHPDGTDTQYF. The CDR3 DNA is TGTGCCATCTCCCCCGGGGGGATTATTAACCACCCCGACGGCACAGATACGCAGTATTTT.

The rearrangement joins TRBV11-1 to TRBJ1-2, with 8 nucleotides matching TRBD1. Germline lookup yields CDR1 SGHAT and CDR2 FQDESV (reference sequence). CDR3 length equals 14 residues. With 0 bases clipped from V and 6 bases from J, the junction kept 3 bases outside the gene matches. This chain's CDR3 is CASSLAQGGDGYTF. CDR3 sequence (DNA): TGTGCCAGCAGCTTAGCACAGGGGGGTGATGGCTACACCTTC.